One and the same sample provided the 5 T cell receptor beta chains below, sequenced in a study of blood T cell repertoires in COVID-19. TCRdb's copy holds only in-frame clones and misses some; the assay was immunoSEQ multiplex PCR. In the table there are around 43,000 clones, about 85% of which are singletons. Sequencing input: peripheral blood. Receptors originate from a woman of 80 years or more with acute or convalescent COVID-19.

The chain uses TRBV10-2 and TRBJ2-3; TRBD2 matches at 7 bases. Germline-derived CDR1 and CDR2 are WSHSY and SAAADI. Losses at the gene ends were 6 bases for V and 2 bases for J; bases not matched to a gene: 8. This CDR3 is built from 15 residues. CDR3 sequence: CASSTRLADTDTQYF. In DNA, the CDR3 is TGCGCCAGCAGCACTAGACTAGCCGACACAGATACGCAGTATTTT.

The chain has TRBV7-8 and TRBJ2-7; D gene unclear. The V gene's germline CDR1 is SGHVS and CDR2 FQNEAQ. Trimming took off 5 bases at V and 3 bases at J, with 8 bases between the two ends. CDR3 size: 12 residues. CDR3 nucleotide sequence: TGTGCCAGCAGCCCTGTATTCTACGAGCAGTACTTC. Residues: CASSPVFYEQYF.

The V gene is TRBV7-9, the J gene TRBJ1-1, with a weak D call TRBD1 (5 bases). Trimming stripped 2 bases from V and 5 bases from J, with 15 bases between. The CDR3 has 15 amino acids. Germline CDR1 is SEHNR and CDR2 is FQNEAQ (reference sequence). This CDR3 is CASSLLTGRTTEAFF. The CDR3 DNA reads as TGTGCCAGCAGCTTACTCACAGGCCGAACGACTGAAGCTTTCTTT.

J is TRBJ2-7 and V is TRBV5-8, with 11 bases lining up with TRBD2. CDR1 is SGHTS and CDR2 is YDEGEE in the germline V gene. J was trimmed by 4 bases and V by 0 bases; bases with no gene match: 9. The CDR3 is 17 amino acids. The CDR3 protein is CASSLGTSGSRRYEQYF. In DNA, the CDR3 is TGTGCCAGCAGCTTGGGCACTAGCGGGAGCAGGAGATACGAGCAGTACTTC.

V usage is TRBV6-5 and J usage is TRBJ1-3; possible D gene TRBD1, 6 bases. Trimming took off 7 bases at V and 3 bases at J, with 16 bases between the two ends. This CDR3 spans 15 amino acids. Germline values: CDR1 MNHEY, CDR2 SVGAGI. In DNA form, the CDR3 reads TGTGCCAGCAAGATCGGGGGGCTGAATGGAAACACCATATATTTT. As protein: CASKIGGLNGNTIYF.